This T cell receptor (beta chain) was obtained from a study of T-cell memory formation after mild COVID-19. Note on this clonotype: The antigen is unknown.

V shed 7 bases and J 4 bases; nucleotides not matched to a gene: 7. The CDR3 length is 15 residues. The germline CDR1 and CDR2 sequences are MNHNS and SASEGT. Overall study findings and caveats: In second-wave clones peaking day 37, SARS-CoV-2 specificity remained unconfirmed. The pre-infection memory compartment contained some responding clones, suggesting cross-reactive memory joined.

TCRdb reprocessed the 5' RACE reads with MiXCR, giving one entry per CDR3 protein. The profile shows 300,000 or so distinct CDR3 sequences, around 15% of them singletons. This receptor was identified in a man between 18 and 29 years old who had mild COVID-19 (a few samples of this study predate the infection). Cell type and time point are not known. The chain links TRBV6-1 to TRBJ2-1; 10 bases are a match to TRBD2. Input material: PBMCs or a T cell subset sorted from them (not recorded which). The CDR3 region is CASKTLAGEYNEQFF. The CDR3 coding sequence is TGTGCCAGCAAGACCCTAGCGGGGGAGTACAATGAGCAGTTCTTC.